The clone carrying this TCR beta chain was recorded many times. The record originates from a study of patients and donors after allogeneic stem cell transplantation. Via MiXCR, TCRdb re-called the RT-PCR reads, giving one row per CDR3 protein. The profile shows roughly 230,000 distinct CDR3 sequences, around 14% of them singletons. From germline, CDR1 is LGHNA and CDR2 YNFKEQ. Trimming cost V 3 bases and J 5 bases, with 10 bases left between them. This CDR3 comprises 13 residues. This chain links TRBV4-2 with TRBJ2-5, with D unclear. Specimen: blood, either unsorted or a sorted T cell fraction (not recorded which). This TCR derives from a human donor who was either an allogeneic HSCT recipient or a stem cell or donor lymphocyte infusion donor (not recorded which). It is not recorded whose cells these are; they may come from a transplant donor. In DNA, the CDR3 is TGTGCCAGCAGCCAGTTAAGGATCGAGACCCAGTACTTC. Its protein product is CASSQLRIETQYF.